Presented here are 8 T cell receptor beta chains from one specimen sequenced in a study of cytomegalovirus exposure and HLA in healthy donors. This PCR relied on a set of 60 Vbeta primers and 13 Jbeta primers. The protocol was immunoSEQ multiplex PCR, while the TCRdb copy is restricted to in-frame clones and leaves out a portion. Of 30,000 to 45,000 clones in the sample, 75% to 90% were seen once. The specimen sequenced was PBMCs. Receptor source: a woman aged 40 to 50 in good health and CMV-seropositive.

The chain employs TRBV4-1 and TRBJ2-4; unclear D gene. The CDR3 spans 14 residues. Trimming shortened V by 2 bases and J by 2 bases, and 7 bases separated the two germline ends. In germline, CDR1 is MGHRA, CDR2 YSYEKL. The CDR3 region is CASSQLPTKNIQYF. In DNA form, the CDR3 reads TGCGCCAGCAGCCAACTACCTACCAAAAACATTCAGTACTTC.

About this clone itself: Sequence at one end of the junction differs from germline and may be a read error. This chain joins TRBV5-1 and TRBJ2-3; 7 bases are a match to TRBD1. This CDR3 is 16 amino acids long. CDR1 is SGHRS and CDR2 is YFSETQ in the germline V gene. The CDR3 loop reads CASSSYRGPSTDTQYF. Here the CDR3 DNA reads TGTGCCAGCAGCTCCTACAGGGGCCCTAGCACAGATACGCAGTATTTT.

This rearrangement joins TRBV9 to TRBJ2-1; TRBD2 is a possible D gene (5 bases). V lost 0 bases and J lost 0, with 7 bases in between. The germline gives CDR1 SGDLS, CDR2 YYNGEE. The CDR3 sequence is 15 residues long. The CDR3: CASSVDGNSYNEQFF. DNA of the CDR3: TGTGCCAGCAGCGTAGACGGGAACTCCTACAATGAGCAGTTCTTC.

The chain carries TRBV4-2 and TRBJ1-1, with TRBD1 matching 8 bases. Germline CDR1 reads LGHNA; CDR2 reads YNFKEQ. The V gene end was trimmed by 1 base and the J gene end by 6 bases; junction bases not matched to a gene: 10. The CDR3 loop spans 16 amino acids. The CDR3, as DNA: TGTGCCAGCAGCCAAGTTCAGGGGGCCGGTGTTGCTGAAGCTTTCTTT. Residues: CASSQVQGAGVAEAFF.

V is TRBV7-2 and J is TRBJ2-3, with 9 bases fitting TRBD2. V lost 3 bases, J lost 6 bases, and 7 bases stayed unmatched. CDR1 and CDR2 from the germline V gene are SGHTA and FQGNSA. The CDR3 is made up of 15 amino acids. The CDR3 protein is CASSFLAGGPDTQYF. As DNA, the CDR3 is TGTGCCAGCAGCTTCCTTGCGGGGGGGCCGGATACGCAGTATTTT. The variable domain in full, with the rest retrieved from reference TRBV7-2 and TRBJ2-3, is GAGVSQSPSNKVTEKGKDVELRCDPISGHTALYWYRQSLGQGLEFLIYFQGNSAPDKSGLPSDRFSAERTGGSVSTLTIQRTQQEDSAVYLCASSFLAGGPDTQYFGPGTRLTVL.

This rearrangement joins TRBV18 to TRBJ1-5; D call uncertain. The CDR3 consists of 14 residues. Germline assignment: CDR1 KGHSH and CDR2 LQKENI. The V gene lost 5 bases and the J gene lost 3 bases, with 11 bases spanning the gap. This chain's CDR3 is CASSNSLLNQPQHF. The CDR3 nucleotides read TGTGCCAGCTCAAACTCGTTACTCAATCAGCCCCAGCATTTT.

This clone is judged medium-sized (0.01 to 0.1%). The chain carries TRBV6-1 and TRBJ1-6; D unresolved. The CDR3 contains 14 residues. Germline V gives CDR1 MNHNS, CDR2 SASEGT. V lost 1 base to trimming and J lost 10 bases, with 11 bases between them. The CDR3 nucleotides read TGTGCCAGCAGTGAAGGCCAGACAAGCTCACCCCTCCACTTT. This translates into CASSEGQTSSPLHF.

This rearrangement joins TRBV5-1 to TRBJ1-2; the match to TRBD1 covers 7 bases. The CDR3 length is 15 residues. The germline V gene has CDR1 SGHRS and CDR2 YFSETQ. J gave up 4 bases and V 4 bases, and 10 bases lay outside the gene matches. The CDR3 region is CASSPGQADLYGYTF. CDR3 bases: TGCGCCAGCAGCCCCGGACAGGCGGACCTCTATGGCTACACCTTC.